This TCR beta chain appears in the sequencing data of a study of shared T cell receptors in the human thymus. This clone was seen only once. Libraries were prepared by immunoSEQ multiplex PCR; TCRdb keeps only in-frame clonotypes and omits some of them. The table records about 660,000 clones, about 90% of them present only once. After removal of 0 bases from V and 7 bases from J, the junction contained 10 bases not matched to a gene. CDR1 is MNHEY and CDR2 is SMNVEV in the germline V gene (reference sequence). The CDR3 runs 17 residues. The same sample was also used in a study of human thymus T cells. This second study notes: Each of the donors was a healthy Finnish infant who was undergoing open corrective cardiac surgery for congenital heart defects. Resections from corrective heart surgery provided thymus tissue.

The chain employs TRBV27 and TRBJ1-4, with 8 bases lining up with TRBD1. This receptor was identified in a boy under three years old with a congenital heart defect. The specimen was thymocytes. The CDR3 nucleotides read TGTGCCAGCAGTTTATCGATGATGGACAGGGTGGGTGAAAAACTGTTTTTT. Protein product: CASSLSMMDRVGEKLFF.